What follows are 21 T cell receptor beta chains derived from one specimen sequenced in a study of shared clonotypes between healthy human individuals. Some clones are missing from TCRdb's copy, which holds only in-frame ones; the method was immunoSEQ multiplex PCR. The sample records under 600,000 clones, 95% to 98% being singletons. The sequenced material came from naive CD4+ T cells sorted from blood. The subset here: CD45RA+ positively selected. These receptors all come from a woman in her twenties or thirties in good health.

The chain couples TRBV13 to TRBJ2-7; 7 bases are shared with TRBD1. The CDR3 runs 16 residues. Germline V lookup: CDR1 PRHDT, CDR2 FYEKMQ (reference sequence). V shed 4 bases and J 2 bases; nucleotides not matched to a gene: 11. The DNA of the CDR3 is TGTGCCAGCAGCTCCACCTACCGGGACAGCCCCTACGAGCAGTACTTC. Protein sequence: CASSSTYRDSPYEQYF. Filled out from reference TRBV13 and TRBJ2-7, the complete variable domain reads AAGVIQSPRHLIKEKRETATLKCYPIPRHDTVYWYQQGPGQDPQFLISFYEKMQSDKGSIPDRFSAQQFSDYHSELNMSSLELGDSALYFCASSSTYRDSPYEQYFGPGTRLTVT.

The chain uses TRBV7-9 and TRBJ1-3, with D maybe TRBD1 (5 bases). Germline V gene lookup returns CDR1 SEHNR and CDR2 FQNEAQ (reference sequence). The CDR3 contains 15 residues. V lost 3 bases to trimming and J lost 3 bases, with 12 bases between them. The CDR3 nucleotides are TGTGCCAGCAGCTTTGGGGGGAATGTTGGAAACACCATATATTTT. This translates into CASSFGGNVGNTIYF.

This chain uses TRBV19 with TRBJ2-6; 8 nucleotides align to TRBD2. V lost 5 bases to trimming and J lost 1 base; unmatched junction nucleotides: 10. The germline V gene has CDR1 LNHDA and CDR2 SQIVND (reference sequence). The CDR3 consists of 18 residues. The CDR3 DNA is TGTGCCAGTAGTCCCTACGGTGCGGGGGGATCTGGGGCCAACGTCCTGACTTTC. Amino acid sequence: CASSPYGAGGSGANVLTF.

The chain joins TRBV28 to TRBJ1-1; 8 nucleotides line up with TRBD1. The V gene's germline CDR1 is MDHEN and CDR2 SYDVKM. With V trimmed by 5 bases and J by 0 bases, 5 bases remained unmatched. This CDR3 has 15 residues. The CDR3 spells CASSPRDRMNTEAFF. The CDR3 DNA sequence: TGTGCCAGCAGTCCGAGGGACAGGATGAACACTGAAGCTTTCTTT.

The chain joins TRBV4-1 to TRBJ2-5; the match to TRBD2 covers 7 bases. Looked up from germline, CDR1 is MGHRA and CDR2 is YSYEKL. The length of the CDR3 is 14 residues. V trimming: 2 bases; J trimming: 13 bases; junction bases outside the gene matches: 13. The CDR3 is CASSQRRIGRDSYF. In nucleotides, the CDR3 is TGCGCCAGCAGCCAAAGGCGAATAGGGAGGGATTCGTACTTC.

J is TRBJ1-1 and V is TRBV7-2; D remains unclear. V was shortened by 1 base and J by 5 bases, with 11 bases between the two germline ends. The CDR3 runs 14 residues. Germline V gives CDR1 SGHTA, CDR2 FQGNSA. CDR3 sequence reads: CASSLEASGTEAFF. The CDR3 nucleotides read TGTGCCAGCAGCTTAGAGGCTTCTGGGACTGAAGCTTTCTTT.

The V call is TRBV7-2, the J call TRBJ2-7; maybe TRBD2 (6 bases). The CDR3 has 17 residues. V lost 3 bases and J lost 2, with 20 bases in between. Germline lookup yields CDR1 SGHTA and CDR2 FQGNSA. CDR3: CASSFNALAPRAYEQYF. The DNA of the CDR3 is TGTGCCAGCAGCTTTAACGCGCTAGCGCCTCGGGCCTACGAGCAGTACTTC.

This chain joins TRBV10-2 and TRBJ2-4, with 7 bases that match TRBD1. Germline V lookup: CDR1 WSHSY, CDR2 SAAADI. After removal of 5 bases from V and 1 base from J, the junction contained 8 bases not matched to a gene. This CDR3 contains 16 residues. The CDR3: CASSSRGRRAKNIQYF. The CDR3 DNA follows: TGCGCCAGCAGTTCTAGGGGGCGCCGGGCCAAAAACATTCAGTACTTC.

V and J are TRBV18 and TRBJ1-1; no firm D call. The V gene's germline CDR1 is KGHSH and CDR2 LQKENI. CDR3 length: 15 amino acids. Deletions cut 3 bases from V and 1 base from J, with 12 bases between. CDR3 bases: TGTGCCAGCTCACCCCTGGAGGGTAGGAACACTGAAGCTTTCTTT. It encodes CASSPLEGRNTEAFF.

Remarks on this clone: Other DNA sequences in this specimen translate into the identical CDR3. The chain uses TRBV6-5 and TRBJ2-7; 7 bases are a match to TRBD1. The CDR3 spans 13 residues. J lost 4 bases, V lost 5 bases, and 5 bases had no gene match. CDR1 and CDR2 from the germline V gene are MNHEY and SVGAGI. The CDR3 spells CASSRDRAYEQYF. The CDR3 nucleotides are TGTGCCAGCAGTCGCGACAGGGCTTACGAGCAGTACTTC.

V is TRBV5-4 and J is TRBJ2-6; D unclear. The CDR3 is 15 amino acids. The V gene lost 5 bases and the J gene lost 0 bases, with 9 bases spanning the gap. From germline, CDR1 is SGHNT and CDR2 YYREEE (reference sequence). This CDR3 is CASRSDISGANVLTF. CDR3 bases: TGTGCCAGCAGGAGTGATATCTCTGGGGCCAACGTCCTGACTTTC.

The chain uses TRBV11-3 and TRBJ2-3; possibly TRBD2 for D (6 bases). The germline CDR1 and CDR2 sequences are SGHNT and YENEEA. The CDR3 is 16 residues long. Trimming stripped 0 bases from V and 1 base from J, with 11 bases between. In nucleotides, the CDR3 is TGTGCCAGCAGCTTAGATTCCAAGCGGGGCACAGATACGCAGTATTTT. Amino acid sequence: CASSLDSKRGTDTQYF.

The CDR3 sequence is CASTRTSRGDTGELFF. CDR3 sequence (DNA): TGTGCCAGCACCCGGACAAGTAGGGGGGACACCGGGGAGCTGTTTTTT. The V gene is TRBV11-2, the J gene TRBJ2-2; possibly TRBD1 or TRBD2 for D (6 bases each). CDR3 length: 16 amino acids. Looked up from germline, CDR1 is SGHAT and CDR2 is FQNNGV. V was cut by 7 bases and J by 3 bases, with 18 bases left in between.

The chain combines TRBV10-2 with TRBJ1-1; 8 nucleotides line up with TRBD1. CDR3 length equals 13 residues. The germline gives CDR1 WSHSY, CDR2 SAAADI. V shed 7 bases, J shed 0 bases, and the junction held 1 base outside the gene matches. CDR3 in DNA: TGCGCCAGCATGGGACAGGTGAACACTGAAGCTTTCTTT. Protein: CASMGQVNTEAFF.

Notes on this clone: The identical CDR3 is also encoded by other nucleotide sequences in the sample. The J gene is TRBJ2-7, the V gene TRBV20-1, with unresolved D. The CDR3 has 11 residues. The germline V and J ends were trimmed by 0 bases and 1 base, with 1 base remaining between them. CDR1 is DFQATT and CDR2 is SNEGSKA in the germline V gene (reference sequence). The CDR3 nucleotides read TGCAGTGCTAGAGATTCCTACGAGCAGTACTTC. Protein sequence: CSARDSYEQYF.

CDR3 in DNA: TGTGCCAGCAGCTTACTCCGGGTCGGCAAGGGTTACGAGCAGTACTTC. Protein product: CASSLLRVGKGYEQYF. The chain couples TRBV7-8 to TRBJ2-7; D gene uncertain. This CDR3 contains 16 residues. Trimming pared 2 bases from V and 4 bases from J, leaving 18 bases between. CDR1 SGHVS and CDR2 FQNEAQ come from the germline V gene.

This chain links TRBV10-2 with TRBJ1-4; D gene ambiguous. Germline V lookup: CDR1 WSHSY, CDR2 SAAADI. V lost 7 bases to trimming and J lost 10 bases, with 25 bases between them. This CDR3 is built from 16 residues. The CDR3 DNA follows: TGCGCCAGCACCCCGTCGGTGCGCCGTGGGGTTGGAAAACTGTTTTTT. Protein sequence: CASTPSVRRGVGKLFF.

V gene TRBV29-1 combines with J gene TRBJ1-4; TRBD1 agrees at 7 bases. V gave up 6 bases and J gave up 3 bases; unmatched junction bases: 7. This CDR3 contains 14 residues. The germline V gene encodes CDR1 SQVTM and CDR2 ANQGSEA. CDR3 DNA sequence: TGCAGCGTCTCAACAGGGGCGCCTAATGAAAAACTGTTTTTT. Protein product: CSVSTGAPNEKLFF.

The V call is TRBV7-9, the J call TRBJ1-2; the D gene is possibly TRBD1 (5 bases). V lost 8 bases to trimming and J lost 0 bases, with 13 bases between them. The CDR3 consists of 14 residues. Germline lookup yields CDR1 SEHNR and CDR2 FQNEAQ (reference sequence). This CDR3 reads CASGRDRSNYGYTF. In DNA, the CDR3 is TGTGCCAGCGGACGGGACCGTTCTAACTATGGCTACACCTTC.

The CDR3 coding sequence is TGCGCCAGCAGCCCGGCCAGGGTGAACACTGAAGCTTTCTTT. Its translation: CASSPARVNTEAFF. This chain connects TRBV5-1 to TRBJ1-1; possible D gene TRBD1, 5 bases. CDR1 and CDR2 from the germline V gene are SGHRS and YFSETQ. The CDR3 consists of 14 residues. The V and J ends lost 4 bases and 0 bases respectively, with 10 bases between them.

For this clone: The sample holds other DNA sequences that translate to the same CDR3. The CDR3 DNA reads as TGTGCCAGCAGCTTACGGGAGAACACTGAAGCTTTCTTT. This translates into CASSLRENTEAFF. V usage is TRBV7-9 and J usage is TRBJ1-1, with D unclear. The CDR3 loop spans 13 amino acids. Between the trimmed V and J ends, which lost 2 bases and 1 base, there was a span of 5 bases. The germline CDR1 and CDR2 sequences are SEHNR and FQNEAQ (reference sequence).